Described below is a single TCR beta chain sequence and its context. Antigen specificity is unknown. V lost 4 bases and J lost 5; bases outside the gene matches: 11. Germline loops: CDR1 SGHNT, CDR2 YYREEE (reference sequence). The CDR3 length is 15 residues. This entry belongs to a study of beta chain features in type 1 diabetes. Turning to the study itself: Across every sample, almost 110,000,000 sorted cells were examined in total. Points from the study as a whole: A moderate, significant TCRB CDR3 shortening appeared in type 1 diabetes across four CD4+ subsets.

Investigators reverse transcribed all isolated RNA, so they sequenced expressed TCRB transcripts. Repertoires were generated with immunoSEQ multiplex PCR, while TCRdb's copy carries only in-frame clones and drops some. The sample lists over 13,000 clones; 65% to 85% were seen once. V gene TRBV5-4 combines with J gene TRBJ1-1, with 7 bases matching TRBD1. Source material: stem cell memory CD4+ T cells from blood. This clonotype was sampled from a woman aged 18-29 years with type 1 diabetes. The CDR3 reads CASSRITGAETEAFF. DNA for the CDR3: TGTGCCAGCAGCCGAATTACAGGGGCGGAAACTGAAGCTTTCTTT.